This record looks at one T cell receptor (beta chain) sequence and its context. The identical CDR3 is also encoded by other nucleotide sequences in the sample. The Seattle site enrolled patients during active infection and followed them longitudinally. In the original analysis: Amplification of reference gene primers was used by the study to estimate nucleated cell counts. Only in-frame clones appear in the TCRdb table, and some are missing; sequencing was by immunoSEQ multiplex PCR. The V and J calls and the clone size are those of that table, but D and trimming were determined from the DNA. The sample includes 540,000 or so clones, about 89% of them seen just once. The data were taken from a study of blood T cell repertoires in COVID-19. Overall study context: Samples came from the United States, Italy and Spain, spanning acute and convalescent COVID-19. From T cells, B-cell-depleted T cells, or PBMCs came the material, which was cDNA or gDNA.

This CDR3 has 12 residues. Trimming removed 6 bases at V and 6 bases at J, with 8 bases between. This rearrangement joins TRBV12-3 or TRBV12-4 to TRBJ1-4; D unclear. The receptor's source is a woman in her fifties or sixties with COVID-19, enrolled during active disease. Sequenced input: peripheral blood. CDR3 protein: CASSSPDEKLFF. For the CDR3, the DNA is TGTGCCAGCAGCTCCCCGGATGAAAAACTGTTTTTT.